This T cell receptor (beta chain) was captured by sequencing in a study of blood T cell repertoires in COVID-19. Study-level background: Sample material is recorded as cDNA or gDNA derived from T cells, B-cell-depleted T cells, or PBMCs.

Germline V gene data show CDR1 as SNHLY and CDR2 as FYNNEI. The CDR3 is 13 amino acids. Trimming removed 7 bases from V and 3 bases from J, with 9 bases in between. This clone has only a few counts. Some clones are missing from TCRdb's copy, which holds only in-frame ones; the method was immunoSEQ multiplex PCR. The repertoire includes 190,000 or so clones, roughly 82% of them detected once, and approximately 12% sits in the top ten. The chain carries TRBV2 and TRBJ2-2; D perhaps matches TRBD1 (6 bases). Sequenced: PBMCs or T cells enriched from blood (not recorded which). The clonotype was recovered from a man in his forties who had recovered from COVID-19. The CDR3 nucleotides are TGTGCCAGCAATACAGGGTACACCGGGGAGCTGTTTTTT. It translates to CASNTGYTGELFF.